This T cell receptor beta chain came from a study of T cell repertoires in cytomegalovirus infection. General study points: Summed frequency of shared TCR beta families picked out CMV carriers who also had the relevant HLA. CMV-specific TCR beta clonotypes restricted by HLA-C dominated the ex vivo response.

With respect to this clonotype: Antigen unknown.

MiXCR, run by TCRdb on the reads, gives a single entry per CDR3 protein. The data contain about 120,000 distinct CDR3 sequences, about 9.4% of them seen just once; the ten biggest clones take up around a third. Germline CDR1 reads MGHDK; CDR2 reads SYGVNS. The CDR3 consists of 17 residues. V was pared by 3 bases and J by 2 bases, with 6 bases of the junction left unmatched. The sample comprised PBMCs, sequenced either directly or after in vitro stimulation (not recorded which). The chain joins TRBV25-1 to TRBJ1-4, with 10 positions matching TRBD1. The receptor's source is a human donor in good health (CMV status not recorded). Some clones in this sample may be carry-over from other donors' samples. The CDR3 DNA reads as TGTGCCAGCAGTGATCCGGGACAGGGGTGGACTAATGAAAAACTGTTTTTT. Amino acid sequence: CASSDPGQGWTNEKLFF. The entire variable domain, with the rest obtained from reference TRBV25-1 and TRBJ1-4, is as follows: EADIYQTPRYLVIGTGKKITLECSQTMGHDKMYWYQQDPGMELHLIHYSYGVNSTEKGDLSSESTVSRIRTEHFPLTLESARPSHTSQYLCASSDPGQGWTNEKLFFGSGTQLSVL.